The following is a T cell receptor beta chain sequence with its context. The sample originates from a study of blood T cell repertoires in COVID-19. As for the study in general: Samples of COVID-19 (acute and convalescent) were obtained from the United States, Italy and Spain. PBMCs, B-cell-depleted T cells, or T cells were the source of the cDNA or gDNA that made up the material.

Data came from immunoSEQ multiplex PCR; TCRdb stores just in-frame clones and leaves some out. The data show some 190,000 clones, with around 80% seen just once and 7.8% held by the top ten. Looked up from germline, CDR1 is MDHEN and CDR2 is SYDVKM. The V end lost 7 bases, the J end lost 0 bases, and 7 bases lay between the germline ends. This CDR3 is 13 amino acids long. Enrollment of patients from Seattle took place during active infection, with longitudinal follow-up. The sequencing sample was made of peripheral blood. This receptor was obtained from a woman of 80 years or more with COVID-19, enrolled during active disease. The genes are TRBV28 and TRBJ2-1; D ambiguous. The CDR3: CASNSGSYNEQFF. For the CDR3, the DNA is TGTGCCAGCAATTCGGGCTCCTACAATGAGCAGTTCTTC.